One TCR beta chain is described in this entry. Its antigen is still unknown. The PCR had 60 Vbeta and 13 Jbeta primers. Here immunoSEQ multiplex PCR was the method, and the copy in TCRdb shows in-frame clones only, minus some. The data contain around 100,000 clones, about 68% of them singletons. The CDR3 is made up of 14 amino acids. V was clipped by 2 bases and J by 0 bases, with 7 bases between them. Germline V CDR1 and CDR2: KGHSH, LQKENI. This entry comes from a study of cytomegalovirus exposure and HLA in healthy donors. Study results and limitations: Donor immune exposure was known only as CMV serostatus. What a later analysis showed was that several of the most significant clusters appeared linked to common viral pathogens. Some TCR beta chains (about 180 of them) were listed as cytomegalovirus-associated. Equally common other TCR beta chains were less clonally expanded than HLA-associated ones, a later analysis found.

V is TRBV18 and J is TRBJ1-2; D unresolved. Sample: PBMCs. This clonotype was sampled from a male donor in good health and CMV-seropositive. The CDR3 loop reads CASSPTGANYGYTF. The CDR3 DNA sequence: TGTGCCAGCTCACCAACTGGAGCTAACTATGGCTACACCTTC.